A selection of T cell receptor beta chains follows, all from one sample in a study of CD8+ T cells in alopecia areata. Data came from immunoSEQ multiplex PCR; TCRdb stores just in-frame clones and leaves some out. The data contain about 150,000 clones, about 59% of them seen just once; the ten biggest clones take up around 15%. This material consisted of CD8+ T cells sorted from blood, taken at week 4, from a patient treated with tofacitinib. The receptors stem from a human donor with alopecia areata. Each CDR3 is given with its conserved first and last residue. Each record gives: clone size, V gene, J gene, D gene, CDR3 protein, CDR3 DNA. The D gene is left open where the match is weak. Clone size is stated in some rows and not others, as once, few, many or a class when expanded.

.	TRBV7-9	TRBJ2-3	TRBD1	CASSYGQGSTDTQYF	TGTGCCAGCAGCTACGGACAGGGGAGCACAGATACGCAGTATTTT
few	TRBV6-5	TRBJ1-6	.	CASSYADRIYNSPLHF	TGTGCCAGCAGTTACGCAGACAGGATCTATAATTCACCCCTCCACTTT
.	TRBV6-5	TRBJ1-5	.	CASSRERGQPQHF	TGTGCCAGCAGTCGAGAACGGGGGCAGCCCCAGCATTTT
.	TRBV25-1	TRBJ1-2	.	CASSESPSYGYTF	TGTGCCAGCAGTGAATCCCCAAGCTATGGCTACACCTTC
.	TRBV19	TRBJ1-2	.	CASSLGLFDPYGYTF	TGTGCCAGTAGCCTCGGGCTCTTCGACCCCTATGGCTACACCTTC
.	TRBV6-5	TRBJ2-2	.	CASSSLTGELFF	TGTGCCAGCAGTTCCCTAACCGGGGAGCTGTTTTTT
once	TRBV6-5	TRBJ1-2	.	CASSYEWAGGYTF	TGTGCCAGCAGTTACGAATGGGCGGGAGGCTACACCTTC
.	TRBV9	TRBJ1-1	.	CASSVADGTEAFF	TGTGCCAGCAGCGTAGCGGACGGGACTGAAGCTTTCTTT
.	TRBV30	TRBJ1-6	.	CAWSGQAVSYNSPLHF	TGTGCCTGGAGTGGACAGGCCGTCTCCTATAATTCACCCCTCCACTTT
.	TRBV4-1	TRBJ2-1	.	CASSRTPRSEVVEQFF	TGCGCCAGCAGCCGAACCCCACGCAGCGAGGTCGTTGAGCAGTTCTTC
.	TRBV29-1	TRBJ2-1	.	CSVEDGLALGNEQFF	TGCAGCGTTGAAGACGGGCTAGCGTTGGGTAATGAGCAGTTCTTC
few	TRBV4-1	TRBJ2-7	.	CASSQDSYESYEQYF	TGCGCCAGCAGCCAAGATTCCTACGAATCCTACGAGCAGTACTTC
.	TRBV11-2	TRBJ2-7	TRBD1	CASSPGQGQYF	TGTGCCAGCAGCCCAGGACAGGGCCAGTACTTC
.	TRBV7-8	TRBJ2-7	.	CASSLFLGGVHEQYF	TGTGCCAGCAGCTTATTTCTAGGGGGGGTCCACGAGCAGTACTTC
.	TRBV5-1	TRBJ2-7	TRBD1	CASQTGTDYEQYF	TGCGCCAGCCAGACAGGGACCGACTACGAGCAGTACTTC
.	TRBV2	TRBJ2-1	TRBD1	CASKETGGYNEQFF	TGTGCCAGCAAGGAGACAGGGGGCTACAATGAGCAGTTCTTC
.	TRBV7-9	TRBJ1-2	.	CASSSDDLGYTF	TGTGCCAGCAGCTCGGACGATCTCGGCTACACCTTC
.	TRBV30	TRBJ2-7	TRBD1	CAWSGLTGYRTYEQYF	TGTGCCTGGAGTGGACTGACAGGGTATCGGACCTACGAGCAGTACTTC
.	TRBV14	TRBJ2-3	.	CASSHRKGMGTDTQYF	TGTGCCAGCAGCCACCGGAAGGGAATGGGCACAGATACGCAGTATTTT
.	TRBV27	TRBJ1-5	.	CASSVLRGPNQPQHF	TGTGCCAGCAGTGTCCTCCGAGGGCCTAATCAGCCCCAGCATTTT
few	TRBV13	TRBJ2-3	.	CASSLVMAGGTDTQYF	TGTGCCAGCAGCTTAGTCATGGCAGGAGGCACAGATACGCAGTATTTT
.	TRBV30	TRBJ1-4	.	CAWSVNTPNEKLFF	TGTGCCTGGAGTGTAAATACCCCAAATGAAAAACTGTTTTTT
.	TRBV6-6	TRBJ2-5	.	CASSSDSTRTKETQYF	TGTGCCAGCAGTTCGGACAGCACCAGAACAAAAGAGACCCAGTACTTC
few	TRBV2	TRBJ2-7	.	CASSDRTDTYEQYF	TGTGCCAGCAGTGACCGGACAGACACCTACGAGCAGTACTTC
.	TRBV7-8	TRBJ2-5	.	CASTPRETQYF	TGTGCCAGCACCCCCCGAGAGACCCAGTACTTC
.	TRBV4-3	TRBJ1-2	TRBD1	CASSQDNSGTGNGYTF	TGCGCCAGCAGCCAAGATAACTCGGGGACAGGGAATGGCTACACCTTC
once	TRBV27	TRBJ2-6	.	CASSPGAAGANVLTF	TGTGCCAGCAGCCCAGGAGCGGCTGGGGCCAACGTCCTGACTTTC
.	TRBV7-2	TRBJ2-7	.	CASSLGPVTPTQF	TGTGCCAGCAGCTTAGGCCCCGTGACTCCGACCCAGTTC
few	TRBV7-3	TRBJ2-7	.	CASKLEGDSSYEQYF	TGTGCCAGCAAGTTGGAGGGGGACAGCTCCTACGAGCAGTACTTC
.	TRBV29-1	TRBJ1-2	.	CSVASPPALGDYGYTF	TGCAGCGTCGCATCTCCGCCCGCACTGGGGGACTATGGCTACACCTTC
.	TRBV6-5	TRBJ1-1	.	CASSYSNTEAFF	TGTGCCAGCAGTTACTCGAATACTGAAGCTTTCTTT
.	TRBV14	TRBJ1-6	.	CASSQATGSPLHF	TGTGCCAGCAGCCAAGCTACGGGTTCACCCCTCCACTTT
.	TRBV30	TRBJ2-7	.	CAWSVSTNYEQYF	TGTGCCTGGAGTGTATCGACGAACTACGAGCAGTACTTC
.	TRBV6-5	TRBJ2-5	TRBD2	CASSYLAGGWQETQYF	TGTGCCAGCAGTTACCTAGCGGGGGGGTGGCAAGAGACCCAGTACTTC
.	TRBV2	TRBJ2-1	TRBD2	CAMGLAAYNEQFF	TGTGCCATGGGACTAGCGGCATACAATGAGCAGTTCTTC
few	TRBV7-9	TRBJ2-7	TRBD2	CASSLGEGPAGYEQYF	TGTGCCAGCAGCTTAGGGGAGGGCCCGGCGGGCTACGAGCAGTACTTC
.	TRBV10-3	TRBJ1-5	TRBD1	CAISGTGGNQPQHF	TGTGCCATCAGTGGGACAGGGGGCAATCAGCCCCAGCATTTT
.	TRBV9	TRBJ1-5	TRBD1	CASSSGQASNQPQHF	TGTGCCAGCAGCTCGGGACAGGCTAGCAATCAGCCCCAGCATTTT
.	TRBV5-1	TRBJ1-5	.	CASSLEGGNQPQHF	TGCGCCAGCAGCTTGGAGGGCGGGAATCAGCCCCAGCATTTT
.	TRBV6-5	TRBJ2-7	.	CASSLDSYEQYF	TGTGCCAGCAGTCTGGACAGCTACGAGCAGTACTTC